Shown below are 11 T cell receptor beta chains from a single sample sequenced in a study of T cells in Graves' hyperthyroidism and ophthalmopathy. Using RNA transcripts as the source, TCR beta CDR3 regions were amplified. First-round RT-PCR with HTBI primers amplified the TCR CDR3 region. MiXCR, run by TCRdb on the multiplex PCR reads, gives a single entry per CDR3 protein. The sample includes about 400,000 distinct CDR3 sequences, under 15% of them seen just once. Input material: blood. The receptors were gathered from a woman aged 30 to 39 with Graves' hyperthyroidism.

This clonotype was counted at least ten times. The genes are TRBV3-1 and TRBJ1-5, with a possible D match to TRBD1 (6 bases). CDR1 LGHDT and CDR2 YNNKEL come from the germline V gene (reference sequence). Trimming shortened V by 1 base and J by 9 bases, and 13 bases separated the two germline ends. CDR3 size: 14 residues. CDR3 bases: TGTGCCAGCAGCCAAGGTTGGGGGGCTTCGCCCCAGCATTTT. Translated: CASSQGWGASPQHF.

This clonotype was observed at least ten times. The chain carries TRBV13 and TRBJ2-1, with D perhaps matching TRBD2 (5 bases). This CDR3 comprises 15 residues. V dropped 5 bases and J dropped 3 bases, with 14 bases sitting between them. Germline V lookup: CDR1 PRHDT, CDR2 FYEKMQ (reference sequence). The CDR3 loop reads CASSPGMKGYNEQFF. CDR3 DNA sequence: TGTGCCAGCAGCCCCGGGATGAAAGGCTACAATGAGCAGTTCTTC.

This clonotype was observed many times. The V gene is TRBV6-1, the J gene TRBJ1-4, with D perhaps TRBD1 (5 bases). Trimming took off 5 bases at V and 3 bases at J, with 13 bases between the two ends. Looked up from germline, CDR1 is MNHNS and CDR2 is SASEGT. CDR3 length equals 15 residues. CDR3 nucleotide sequence: TGTGCCAGCAGTAGACGACAGTTAGCTAATGAAAAACTGTTTTTT. It codes for CASSRRQLANEKLFF.

This clonotype was seen a few times. The V call is TRBV24-1, the J call TRBJ2-1; 7 nucleotides match TRBD2. Germline V gene sequence: CDR1 KGHDR, CDR2 SFDVKD. There are 16 residues in the CDR3. After removal of 1 base from V and 7 bases from J, the junction contained 9 bases not matched to a gene. CDR3 nucleotide sequence: TGTGCCACCAGTGATTTTAGAGGGAGGGCCCGAAATGAGCAGTTCTTC. Protein sequence: CATSDFRGRARNEQFF.

This clonotype has at least ten counts. The chain recombines TRBV28 with TRBJ1-5; 7 bases fit TRBD1. CDR3 length equals 16 residues. Looked up from germline, CDR1 is MDHEN and CDR2 is SYDVKM. Trimming cost V 6 bases and J 4 bases; bases outside gene matches: 12. The CDR3 DNA reads TGTGCCAGCAGAGAACTAGCTCCAGGGGGAAATCAGCCCCAGCATTTT. Its protein product is CASRELAPGGNQPQHF. The full variable domain, with the rest looked up from reference TRBV28 and TRBJ1-5, is DVKVTQSSRYLVKRTGEKVFLECVQDMDHENMFWYRQDPGLGLRLIYFSYDVKMKEKGDIPEGYSVSREKKERFSLILESASTNQTSMYLCASRELAPGGNQPQHFGDGTRLSIL.

This clonotype has ten or more counts. The J gene is TRBJ1-1, the V gene TRBV2, with 7 bases aligning to TRBD1. Germline trimming cut 9 bases from V and 5 bases from J; bases unmatched to any gene: 6. This CDR3 comprises 12 residues. Germline CDR1 is SNHLY and CDR2 is FYNNEI. CDR3 in DNA: TGTGCCAGGACAGGGTTAGGAACTGAAGCTTTCTTT. Its protein product is CARTGLGTEAFF.

This clonotype came up a few times. The rearrangement joins TRBV7-8 to TRBJ1-2, with 7 bases matching TRBD1. The CDR3 spans 13 residues. Germline-derived CDR1 and CDR2 are SGHVS and FQNEAQ. V dropped 4 bases and J dropped 8; count of bases not matched to a gene: 7. DNA of the CDR3: TGTGCCAGCAGCTCCCGTACAGGGGCCGGCTACACCTTC. Its translation is CASSSRTGAGYTF.

This clonotype was recorded many times. This chain uses TRBV28 with TRBJ2-3, with 15 bases lining up with TRBD2. V shed 5 bases, J shed 0 bases, and the junction held 9 bases outside the gene matches. The CDR3 has 19 amino acids. Germline CDR1 and CDR2: MDHEN and SYDVKM. This CDR3 reads CASSPGLAGGRSSTDTQYF. CDR3 sequence (DNA): TGTGCCAGCAGTCCGGGACTAGCGGGAGGCCGATCTAGCACAGATACGCAGTATTTT.

This chain connects TRBV9 to TRBJ2-5; TRBD1 aligns across 7 bases. Trimming removed 3 bases from V and 5 bases from J; junction bases left unmatched: 4. CDR1 and CDR2 (germline): SGDLS, YYNGEE. This CDR3 contains 13 residues. The CDR3 nucleotides read TGTGCCAGCAGCGGTGTCAGGGGGGAGACCCAGTACTTC. It translates to CASSGVRGETQYF.

This clonotype was counted at least ten times. The V call is TRBV7-9, the J call TRBJ2-7; D remains ambiguous. The V gene lost 4 bases and the J gene lost 6 bases, with 10 bases spanning the gap. The CDR3 totals 12 residues. Germline CDR1 and CDR2: SEHNR and FQNEAQ (reference sequence). CDR3 residues: CASSSVSTEQYF. The CDR3 coding sequence is TGTGCCAGCAGCTCGGTCTCTACCGAGCAGTACTTC.

The V and J genes are TRBV12-3 or TRBV12-4 and TRBJ2-7; TRBD1 or TRBD2 may be the D gene (5 bases each). The germline V and J ends were trimmed by 2 bases and 1 base, with 12 bases remaining between them. The CDR3 contains 15 residues. The CDR3: CASSLLGTQSYEQYF. CDR3 sequence (DNA): TGTGCCAGCAGTTTACTCGGGACCCAGTCCTACGAGCAGTACTTC.